Reported below is one T cell receptor beta chain. Other DNA sequences in the same sample also yield this CDR3. Primers included in the PCR were 60 Vbeta and 13 Jbeta primers. Repertoires were generated with immunoSEQ multiplex PCR, while TCRdb's copy carries only in-frame clones and drops some. The table shows some 81,000 clones, with 60% to 75% occurring only once. This sample was taken from a study of cytomegalovirus exposure and HLA in healthy donors. The CDR3 runs to 16 residues. Germline V gives CDR1 LGHNA, CDR2 YSLEER. V dropped 4 bases and J dropped 5; count of bases not matched to a gene: 7. The chain joins TRBV4-3 to TRBJ2-5; 13 positions agree with TRBD2. The TCR was taken from a woman aged 40 to 50 in good health and CMV-seropositive. Sequencing used PBMCs. DNA of the CDR3: TGCGCCAGCAGCCCGGGACTAGCGGGACGGAGGGAGACCCAGTACTTC. Protein: CASSPGLAGRRETQYF.